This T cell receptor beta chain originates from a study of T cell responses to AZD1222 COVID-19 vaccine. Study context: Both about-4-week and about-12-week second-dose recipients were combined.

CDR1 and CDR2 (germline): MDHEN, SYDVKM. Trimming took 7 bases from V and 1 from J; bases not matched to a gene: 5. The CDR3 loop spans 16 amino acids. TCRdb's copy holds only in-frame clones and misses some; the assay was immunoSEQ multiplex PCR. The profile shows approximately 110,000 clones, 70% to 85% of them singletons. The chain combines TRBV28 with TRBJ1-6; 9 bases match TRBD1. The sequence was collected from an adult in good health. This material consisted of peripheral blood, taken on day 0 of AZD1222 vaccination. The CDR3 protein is CASKNRGQSYNSPLHF. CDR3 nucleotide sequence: TGTGCCAGCAAGAACAGGGGGCAATCCTATAATTCACCCCTCCACTTT.